The clone carrying this T cell receptor (beta chain) was detected ten times or more. Unique molecular identifiers were used to barcode this TCRbeta library. One entry per CDR3 protein, called by TCRdb with MiXCR from the PCR reads. Of over 200,000 distinct CDR3 sequences in the sample, 8% to 10% were seen once. Germline-derived CDR1 and CDR2 are SGHVS and FQNEAQ. Trimming cost V 1 base and J 4 bases, with 11 bases left between them. CDR3 length: 15 residues. This entry is derived from a study of T-cell reconstitution after alpha-beta-depleted transplantation in children. The sequences come from PBMCs from the stem cell graft donor, collected from the stem cell graft. This rearrangement joins TRBV7-8 to TRBJ2-1, with D perhaps matching TRBD1 (6 bases). This sequence was found in a human donor who donated a stem cell graft to a child with acute lymphoblastic leukemia. This CDR3 reads CASSLVAGAYNEQFF. CDR3 DNA: TGTGCCAGCAGCTTAGTAGCAGGGGCGTACAATGAGCAGTTCTTC. Looking up the rest from reference TRBV7-8 and TRBJ2-1 gives the full variable domain: GAGVSQSPRYKVAKRGQDVALRCDPISGHVSLFWYQQALGQGPEFLTYFQNEAQLDKSGLPSDRFFAERPEGSVSTLKIQRTQQEDSAVYLCASSLVAGAYNEQFFGPGTRLTVL.